The clone carrying this T cell receptor beta chain was seen more than once but under ten times. The data stem from a study of blood T cell repertoires in COVID-19. Method: immunoSEQ multiplex PCR; TCRdb's copy keeps in-frame clones and lacks some. This sample has around 86,000 clones; approximately 86% occur once, and the top ten carry roughly 29%. CDR1 is WSHSY and CDR2 is SAAADI in the germline V gene. CDR3 size: 14 residues. The V and J ends lost 2 bases and 6 bases respectively, with 13 bases between them. The clonotype originates from a woman of 80 years or more with acute or convalescent COVID-19. The chain links TRBV10-2 to TRBJ1-1; no clear D. Sequenced sample: peripheral blood. The CDR3 nucleotides are TGCGCCAGCAGTGAGCAGCACGGGGTTGCTGAAGCTTTCTTT. It specifies CASSEQHGVAEAFF.